This note documents a single TCR beta chain sequence. The data are from a study of T cell changes during pregnancy in multiple sclerosis. The trim removed 6 bases at V and 2 bases at J, leaving 13 bases unmatched. The CDR3 covers 17 residues. CDR1 is SGHNT and CDR2 is YYREEE in the germline V gene (reference sequence). Here immunoSEQ multiplex PCR was the method, and the copy in TCRdb shows in-frame clones only, minus some. The sample carries about 40,000 clones, about 94% recorded once. The source of this sequence is a female donor with multiple sclerosis, enrolled in a pregnancy study. The sample consisted of peripheral blood, taken in the third trimester of pregnancy. This chain uses TRBV5-4 with TRBJ2-5, with 10 nucleotides matching TRBD2. CDR3 DNA: TGTGCCAGCACCCTAGGGTCGGGACTAGCGCCTCAAGAGACCCAGTACTTC. Its translation: CASTLGSGLAPQETQYF.